Below are 19 T cell receptor beta chains sequenced from a single sample in a study of blood T cell repertoires in COVID-19. TCRdb's copy holds only in-frame clones and misses some; the assay was immunoSEQ multiplex PCR. The table includes under 200,000 clones, around 80% detected once. Source material: peripheral blood. These TCRs come from a man aged 60 to 69 with acute or convalescent COVID-19.

The rearrangement uses TRBV25-1 and TRBJ1-1; tentatively, D is TRBD1 (5 bases). The CDR3 consists of 11 residues. Germline CDR1 MGHDK, CDR2 SYGVNS. V shed 8 bases and J shed 5 bases, with 9 bases lying between them. The CDR3 nucleotides are TGTGCCAGCGGGGGGGGGACTGAAGCTTTCTTT. Its translation: CASGGGTEAFF.

The J gene is TRBJ1-2, the V gene TRBV18; D remains ambiguous. The V and J ends lost 0 bases and 0 bases respectively, with 5 bases between them. The germline CDR1 and CDR2 sequences are KGHSH and LQKENI. CDR3 length equals 14 residues. CDR3 loop: CASSPPTANYGYTF. The CDR3 DNA sequence: TGTGCCAGCTCACCACCAACAGCTAACTATGGCTACACCTTC.

The chain uses TRBV28 and TRBJ1-3, with 8 nucleotides matching TRBD1. Per germline, CDR1 MDHEN and CDR2 SYDVKM. V shed 6 bases, J shed 7 bases, and the junction held 5 bases outside the gene matches. The CDR3 totals 13 residues. The CDR3 nucleotides read TGTGCCAGCAGGTGGGACAGGCTGAACACCATATATTTT. This codes for CASRWDRLNTIYF.

The chain couples TRBV30 to TRBJ1-2, with 8 bases identical to TRBD1. With 0 bases clipped from V and 7 bases from J, the junction kept 7 bases outside the gene matches. CDR3 length: 14 residues. Looked up from germline, CDR1 is GTSNPN and CDR2 is SVGIG (reference sequence). CDR3 protein: CAWSVPRGRFGYTF. As DNA, the CDR3 is TGTGCCTGGAGTGTACCCAGGGGGCGGTTTGGCTACACCTTC.

The chain has TRBV6-2 or TRBV6-3 and TRBJ2-5, with TRBD1 matching over 8 bases. This CDR3 region has 14 residues. CDR1 is MNHEY and CDR2 is SVGEGT in the germline V gene. Losses at the gene ends were 5 bases for V and 2 bases for J; bases not matched to a gene: 4. The CDR3: CASSHRTGQETQYF. Here the CDR3 DNA reads TGTGCCAGCAGTCATCGGACAGGGCAAGAGACCCAGTACTTC.

This clone was counted only a few times. CDR3 sequence: CASSYRPGPYGYTF. The CDR3 nucleotides read TGTGCCAGCAGTTACAGACCAGGCCCCTATGGCTACACCTTC. The rearrangement joins TRBV6-5 to TRBJ1-2; D unclear. Trimming stripped 2 bases from V and 4 bases from J, with 11 bases between. Germline V gene lookup returns CDR1 MNHEY and CDR2 SVGAGI. CDR3 size: 14 residues.

This chain joins TRBV4-2 and TRBJ2-3; 9 nucleotides align to TRBD2. Germline assignment: CDR1 LGHNA and CDR2 YNFKEQ. Germline trimming cut 2 bases from V and 2 bases from J; bases unmatched to any gene: 8. CDR3 length: 17 amino acids. The CDR3 bases are TGTGCCAGCAGCCAATGGAATAGCGGGGGTTTCACAGATACGCAGTATTTT. It encodes CASSQWNSGGFTDTQYF.

The J gene is TRBJ1-1, the V gene TRBV28, with 7 bases fitting TRBD1. The V gene end was trimmed by 7 bases and the J gene end by 5 bases; junction bases not matched to a gene: 13. CDR1 and CDR2 (germline): MDHEN, SYDVKM. The CDR3 is 15 amino acids. CDR3 residues: CASTLPGGLGTEAFF. The CDR3 DNA reads as TGTGCCAGCACTCTTCCAGGGGGATTGGGGACTGAAGCTTTCTTT. Full variable domain (remainder filled in from reference TRBV28 and TRBJ1-1): DVKVTQSSRYLVKRTGEKVFLECVQDMDHENMFWYRQDPGLGLRLIYFSYDVKMKEKGDIPEGYSVSREKKERFSLILESASTNQTSMYLCASTLPGGLGTEAFFGQGTRLTVV.

The genes are TRBV5-6 and TRBJ2-1; the D is unclear. Germline CDR1 SGHDT, CDR2 YYEEEE. Trimming cost V 4 bases and J 5 bases, with 7 bases left between them. The length of the CDR3 is 12 residues. The CDR3 is CASSPTDNEQFF. In nucleotides, the CDR3 is TGTGCCAGCAGCCCTACTGACAATGAGCAGTTCTTC.

This sequence joins TRBV5-5 and TRBJ1-2, with TRBD1 identical over 7 bases. J lost 7 bases, V lost 6 bases, and 15 bases had no gene match. CDR1 is SGHKS, CDR2 YYEKEE, per germline (reference sequence). The CDR3 has 15 residues. As DNA, the CDR3 is TGTGCCAGCATCCTTGGACAGGATATCGTTGGTGGCTACACCTTC. Protein sequence: CASILGQDIVGGYTF.

This clone was observed a handful of times. The gene calls are TRBV6-5 and TRBJ1-5; D not certain. V lost 6 bases and J 0 bases, leaving 6 bases between the germline ends. The CDR3 consists of 13 residues. Germline CDR1 MNHEY, CDR2 SVGAGI. CDR3 bases: TGTGCCAGCAGCGCGAATAGCAATCAGCCCCAGCATTTT. Encoded protein: CASSANSNQPQHF.

This chain joins TRBV19 and TRBJ2-5; 11 bases agree with TRBD2. This CDR3 contains 15 residues. The germline V gene encodes CDR1 LNHDA and CDR2 SQIVND (reference sequence). The V gene end was trimmed by 4 bases and the J gene end by 1 base; junction bases not matched to a gene: 2. CDR3 residues: CASSRLAGGQETQYF. The CDR3 DNA reads TGTGCCAGTAGTAGGCTAGCGGGGGGCCAAGAGACCCAGTACTTC.

J is TRBJ2-1 and V is TRBV7-2; 7 bases match TRBD1. J was trimmed by 7 bases and V by 8 bases; bases with no gene match: 14. This CDR3 has 15 residues. The germline V gene has CDR1 SGHTA and CDR2 FQGNSA. CDR3 sequence (DNA): TGTGCCAGCGCGCGTGAGACAGGGCTGAAAAATGAGCAGTTCTTC. Translation gives CASARETGLKNEQFF.

Here the CDR3 reads CASSIDRAAGELGEQFF. DNA for the CDR3: TGTGCCAGTAGTATAGATCGGGCAGCGGGGGAGCTGGGGGAGCAGTTCTTC. The V and J genes are TRBV19 and TRBJ2-1; 8 nucleotides match TRBD2. Trimming removed 0 bases from V and 10 bases from J; junction bases left unmatched: 14. The CDR3 is 17 residues long. Per the germline V gene, CDR1 is LNHDA and CDR2 is SQIVND (reference sequence).

A few counts support this clone. The chain joins TRBV6-1 to TRBJ2-2; D remains ambiguous. Looked up from germline, CDR1 is MNHNS and CDR2 is SASEGT. There are 12 residues in the CDR3. V was cut by 3 bases and J by 6 bases, with 5 bases left in between. The CDR3 is CASSDQAGELFF. The CDR3 coding sequence is TGTGCCAGCAGTGACCAGGCCGGGGAGCTGTTTTTT.

The V and J genes are TRBV24-1 and TRBJ1-2; possible D gene TRBD1, 6 bases. The CDR3 is made up of 14 amino acids. The germline CDR1 and CDR2 sequences are KGHDR and SFDVKD. Trimming shortened V by 5 bases and J by 0 bases, and 9 bases separated the two germline ends. The CDR3 DNA is TGTGCCACCAGTGGAGGGGGATCTAACTATGGCTACACCTTC. Amino acid sequence: CATSGGGSNYGYTF.

The chain joins TRBV5-1 to TRBJ2-2, with D hard to call. V was shortened by 1 base and J by 2 bases, with 3 bases between the two germline ends. This CDR3 is built from 13 residues. From germline, CDR1 is SGHRS and CDR2 YFSETQ. The CDR3 spells CASSLTNTGELFF. The CDR3 DNA sequence: TGCGCCAGCAGCTTGACAAACACCGGGGAGCTGTTTTTT.

V is TRBV6-5 and J is TRBJ1-1; D is unresolved. Trimming stripped 5 bases from V and 0 bases from J, with 13 bases between. The CDR3 is 15 residues long. Germline V CDR1 and CDR2: MNHEY, SVGAGI. The CDR3 nucleotides read TGTGCCAGCAGTCCCCCCGGGGTGGTGAACACTGAAGCTTTCTTT. Protein product: CASSPPGVVNTEAFF.

V and J are TRBV13 and TRBJ2-7; 11 bases align to TRBD1. Germline V gene lookup returns CDR1 PRHDT and CDR2 FYEKMQ (reference sequence). The CDR3 spans 15 residues. The V gene end was trimmed by 2 bases and the J gene end by 4 bases; junction bases not matched to a gene: 4. The DNA for the CDR3 is TGTGCCAGCAGCTTACTTGGGACAGGGGGTTACGAGCAGTACTTC. Residues: CASSLLGTGGYEQYF.